Below are 31 T cell receptor beta chains sequenced from a single sample in a study of T cells after yellow fever vaccination (dated by TCRdb to about 2019). The treatment or condition label corresponds to: live attenuated yellow fever vaccine strain. Preparation of the library involved 5' RACE. The sequencer was an Illumina HiSeq 2500. Starting from the raw public reads, TCRdb applied fastp trimming at Q25, assembled clones with MiXCR and retained in-frame beta chains. CDR3 protein sequences are deduplicated, and each keeps its most common genes and DNA. Here the sample has hundreds of thousands of distinct CDR3 sequences; approximately 12% occur a single time. The top ten hold over 12% of the sample. This specimen was PBMCs, taken on the day of the yellow fever booster vaccination. The origin of the receptors is a man younger than 45 who received the YFV17D yellow fever vaccine.

V usage is TRBV3-1 and J usage is TRBJ1-6, with TRBD1 matching over 9 bases. V shed 1 base, J shed 10 bases, and the junction held 11 bases outside the gene matches. Germline CDR1 LGHDT, CDR2 YNNKEL (reference sequence). The CDR3 sequence is 17 residues long. CDR3 DNA: TGTGCCAGCAGCCAAGTGTCGTCGGGACAGGGACGATCACCCCTCCACTTT. Its translation: CASSQVSSGQGRSPLHF.

This clonotype was counted at least ten times. V gene TRBV7-8 combines with J gene TRBJ1-1; D gene uncertain. Trimming stripped 5 bases from V and 1 base from J, with 11 bases between. CDR1 and CDR2 (germline): SGHVS, FQNEAQ. This CDR3 contains 14 residues. The CDR3 region is CASSAHRENTEAFF. The CDR3 nucleotides read TGTGCCAGCAGCGCGCACAGAGAGAACACTGAAGCTTTCTTT.

This clonotype turned up a few times. The chain combines TRBV27 with TRBJ2-1; TRBD2 matches at 12 bases. Germline loops: CDR1 MNHEY, CDR2 SMNVEV (reference sequence). V was pared by 5 bases and J by 6 bases, with 8 bases of the junction left unmatched. The CDR3 covers 16 residues. The CDR3 reads CASSILAGGGGNEQFF. CDR3 sequence (DNA): TGTGCCAGCAGTATACTAGCGGGAGGAGGCGGCAATGAGCAGTTCTTC.

The J gene is TRBJ2-3, the V gene TRBV20-1; either TRBD1 or TRBD2 may fit D (5 bases each). Trimming removed 5 bases from V and 2 bases from J, with 14 bases in between. This CDR3 comprises 14 residues. Per germline, CDR1 DFQATT and CDR2 SNEGSKA (reference sequence). CDR3 residues: CSAPGAGATDTQYF. The CDR3 nucleotides are TGCAGTGCTCCCGGGGCGGGTGCCACAGATACGCAGTATTTT.

J is TRBJ1-1 and V is TRBV9; D may be TRBD1 (6 bases). The CDR3 has 13 amino acids. Between the trimmed V and J ends, which lost 4 bases and 9 bases, there was a span of 16 bases. Germline V gene sequence: CDR1 SGDLS, CDR2 YYNGEE. CDR3 amino acids: CASSSDRTAKAFF. The CDR3 DNA follows: TGTGCCAGCAGCTCAGACCGGACAGCCAAAGCTTTCTTT.

Comments on this clonotype: It may be a read error: a sequence one base away is much more abundant. The gene calls are TRBV7-2 and TRBJ2-5, with a tentative D call TRBD2 (6 bases). The V gene's germline CDR1 is SGHTA and CDR2 FQGNSA. This CDR3 spans 15 amino acids. V was trimmed by 11 bases and J by 7 bases, leaving 26 bases between them. For the CDR3, the DNA is TGTGCCTGCACCGATAGACCGTCGGGAGAGCGGACCCAGTACTTC. This gives the protein CACTDRPSGERTQYF.

The gene calls are TRBV4-2 and TRBJ2-3; 9 nucleotides align to TRBD2. V gave up 1 base and J gave up 3 bases; unmatched junction bases: 8. Germline lookup yields CDR1 LGHNA and CDR2 YNFKEQ. This CDR3 is 17 amino acids long. The CDR3 region is CASSQAQRAGGTDTQYF. In nucleotides, the CDR3 is TGTGCCAGCAGCCAAGCCCAGCGAGCGGGAGGAACAGATACGCAGTATTTT.

This clonotype was picked up a small number of times. This chain links TRBV2 with TRBJ2-7, with a possible D match to TRBD2 (6 bases). Germline CDR1 is SNHLY and CDR2 is FYNNEI. CDR3 length: 14 amino acids. The V and J ends lost 0 bases and 2 bases respectively, with 8 bases between them. Here the CDR3 reads CASSEAGGAYEQYF. The CDR3 nucleotides are TGTGCCAGCAGTGAAGCGGGGGGTGCCTACGAGCAGTACTTC.

The V and J genes are TRBV15 and TRBJ2-7; 8 bases line up with TRBD1. The germline V gene has CDR1 LNHNV and CDR2 YYDKDF (reference sequence). The CDR3 runs 14 residues. V lost 0 bases to trimming and J lost 3 bases; unmatched junction nucleotides: 1. DNA for the CDR3: TGTGCCACCAGCAGAGAACAGGGGGGCTACGAGCAGTACTTC. The encoded protein is CATSREQGGYEQYF.

This clonotype was detected a few times. The chain joins TRBV7-2 to TRBJ2-3; D ambiguous. V dropped 1 base and J dropped 0 bases, with 11 bases sitting between them. Germline V gene data show CDR1 as SGHTA and CDR2 as FQGNSA. This CDR3 contains 16 residues. The CDR3: CASSLGHQISTDTQYF. The CDR3 DNA sequence: TGTGCCAGCAGCTTAGGGCATCAAATAAGCACAGATACGCAGTATTTT.

This chain links TRBV12-3 or TRBV12-4 with TRBJ2-2; no reliable D call. Trimming removed 7 bases at V and 0 bases at J, with 9 bases between. The CDR3 has 14 residues. CDR3 protein: CASTLIPNTGELFF. CDR3 nucleotides: TGTGCCAGCACTCTGATCCCGAACACCGGGGAGCTGTTTTTT.

This clonotype was counted a few times. The chain carries TRBV28 and TRBJ2-5; D unclear. CDR1 and CDR2 (germline): MDHEN, SYDVKM. Trimming took 2 bases from V and 3 from J, leaving 16 bases between them. The CDR3 loop spans 16 amino acids. CDR3 DNA: TGTGCCAGCAGTTTACCCCCGCGGCTTCCAGAAGAGACCCAGTACTTC. It yields the protein CASSLPPRLPEETQYF.

The rearrangement uses TRBV20-1 and TRBJ1-5; no reliable D call. Germline CDR1 reads DFQATT; CDR2 reads SNEGSKA (reference sequence). V was shortened by 3 bases and J by 5 bases, with 8 bases between the two germline ends. This CDR3 region has 12 residues. The CDR3 DNA reads as TGCAGTGCTAGCGGCGGGGATCAGCCCCAGCATTTT. This gives the protein CSASGGDQPQHF.

The V call is TRBV10-3, the J call TRBJ2-2; TRBD2 agrees at 11 bases. The CDR3 sequence is 16 residues long. Germline lookup yields CDR1 ENHRY and CDR2 SYGVKD. V lost 2 bases to trimming and J lost 2 bases; unmatched junction nucleotides: 1. The CDR3 protein is CAISETSGRNTGELFF. DNA for the CDR3: TGTGCCATCAGTGAGACTAGCGGGAGAAACACCGGGGAGCTGTTTTTT.

This clonotype appeared a few times. CDR3 amino acids: CASSSGTSVADTQYF. The DNA of the CDR3 is TGTGCCAGCAGCTCTGGGACTAGCGTGGCAGATACGCAGTATTTT. This chain connects TRBV5-5 to TRBJ2-3; 10 nucleotides agree with TRBD2. This CDR3 has 15 residues. In germline, CDR1 is SGHKS, CDR2 YYEKEE (reference sequence). V lost 3 bases to trimming and J lost 4 bases; unmatched junction nucleotides: 5.

The chain employs TRBV5-4 and TRBJ2-5, with TRBD1 matching 9 bases. Germline V gives CDR1 SGHNT, CDR2 YYREEE (reference sequence). J was trimmed by 5 bases and V by 4 bases; bases with no gene match: 15. The CDR3 is made up of 17 amino acids. The CDR3 DNA sequence: TGTGCCAGCAGCGTCCCCGCGGGCACAGGGGGCGGCGAGACCCAGTACTTC. As protein: CASSVPAGTGGGETQYF.

This clonotype appeared a few times. This sequence joins TRBV29-1 and TRBJ2-3; TRBD1 matches at 10 bases. The V segment lost 0 bases and the J segment 4 bases; nucleotides outside the gene matches: 7. This CDR3 has 16 residues. Germline V gives CDR1 SQVTM, CDR2 ANQGSEA. For the CDR3, the DNA is TGCAGCGTTGAAGATGGGGGACAGGGGAGGTCAGATACGCAGTATTTT. It encodes CSVEDGGQGRSDTQYF.

Details on this clonotype: A read error may account for a junction end that differs from germline. This chain connects TRBV11-1 to TRBJ2-2; 9 bases align to TRBD2. In germline, CDR1 is SGHAT, CDR2 FQDESV (reference sequence). This CDR3 has 16 residues. The CDR3 DNA is TGTGCCAGCAGCCGTCCCGCTAGCGGGAACGCCGGGGAGCTGTTTTTT. Encoded protein: CASSRPASGNAGELFF.

This clonotype appeared a few times. V is TRBV7-2 and J is TRBJ2-7; 8 positions match TRBD2. Trimming took 5 bases from V and 5 from J; bases not matched to a gene: 14. Germline loops: CDR1 SGHTA, CDR2 FQGNSA. The CDR3 extends over 16 amino acids. CDR3 sequence reads: CASSPFSGTRSDEQYF. The CDR3 region has the DNA TGTGCCAGCAGCCCATTTTCAGGGACTAGGTCGGACGAGCAGTACTTC.

The rearrangement joins TRBV6-5 to TRBJ2-1, with D unclear. The CDR3 consists of 16 residues. Trimming cost V 0 bases and J 0 bases, with 9 bases left between them. Germline-derived CDR1 and CDR2 are MNHEY and SVGAGI. The chain's CDR3 is CASSYSPELSYNEQFF. The CDR3, as DNA: TGTGCCAGCAGTTACTCTCCGGAACTCTCCTACAATGAGCAGTTCTTC.

In its sample, this clonotype was seen many times. The chain links TRBV12-3 or TRBV12-4 to TRBJ1-1; D possibly corresponds to TRBD1 (5 bases). Trimming took 2 bases from V and 1 from J, leaving 8 bases between them. The CDR3 has 14 amino acids. The CDR3 DNA reads TGTGCCAGCAGTTTACAGGGAACGAACACTGAAGCTTTCTTT. As protein: CASSLQGTNTEAFF.

J is TRBJ2-3 and V is TRBV20-1; possible D gene TRBD2, 5 bases. V was trimmed by 1 base and J by 3 bases, leaving 20 bases between them. This CDR3 region has 17 residues. The V gene's germline CDR1 is DFQATT and CDR2 SNEGSKA (reference sequence). CDR3 region: CSARGLEGYRATDTQYF. Here the CDR3 DNA reads TGCAGTGCTAGAGGACTCGAGGGCTACCGTGCGACAGATACGCAGTATTTT.

This clonotype was recorded many times. This sequence joins TRBV29-1 and TRBJ2-5, with D unresolved. Germline CDR1 SQVTM, CDR2 ANQGSEA. Trimming stripped 5 bases from V and 5 bases from J, with 9 bases between. This CDR3 region has 11 residues. The CDR3 spells CSVRPQETQYF. CDR3 sequence (DNA): TGCAGCGTTCGGCCCCAGGAGACCCAGTACTTC. Full variable domain (remainder filled in from reference TRBV29-1 and TRBJ2-5): SAVISQKPSRDICQRGTSLTIQCQVDSQVTMMFWYRQQPGQSLTLIATANQGSEATYESGFVIDKFPISRPNLTFSTLTVSNMSPEDSSIYLCSVRPQETQYFGPGTRLLVL.

This clonotype has a count of ten or more. V usage is TRBV7-2 and J usage is TRBJ2-1, with 7 bases identical to TRBD2. V was clipped by 5 bases and J by 9 bases; unmatched bases: 10. Germline CDR1 SGHTA, CDR2 FQGNSA. CDR3 length: 14 amino acids. The DNA for the CDR3 is TGTGCCAGCAGCCAGCGGGGCTCGGTACCTGAGCAGTTCTTC. Translation: CASSQRGSVPEQFF.

This clonotype was counted between two and nine times. The V call is TRBV29-1, the J call TRBJ2-3, with unresolved D. V lost 6 bases to trimming and J lost 3 bases, with 7 bases between them. The CDR3 contains 11 residues. Germline V CDR1 and CDR2: SQVTM, ANQGSEA. In DNA form, the CDR3 reads TGCAGCGTCCGACAAACAGATACGCAGTATTTT. It encodes CSVRQTDTQYF.

Ten or more counts support this clonotype. The chain joins TRBV4-3 to TRBJ2-1; D not certain. The V end was cut by 0 bases, the J end by 4 bases, with 7 bases between. The germline V gene has CDR1 LGHNA and CDR2 YSLEER. CDR3 size: 14 residues. CDR3 bases: TGCGCCAGCAGCCAAGATCTAGGATACAATGAGCAGTTCTTC. It specifies CASSQDLGYNEQFF.

This clonotype was counted only a few times. The rearrangement uses TRBV6-1 and TRBJ2-3, with a possible D match to TRBD2 (6 bases). V shed 5 bases and J shed 6 bases, with 12 bases lying between them. This CDR3 region has 13 residues. Germline loops: CDR1 MNHNS, CDR2 SASEGT. In DNA form, the CDR3 reads TGTGCCAGCAGTCCCCTGGAGGGGGATACGCAGTATTTT. Translation: CASSPLEGDTQYF.

In its sample, this clonotype was seen a few times. This chain uses TRBV12-3 or TRBV12-4 with TRBJ2-3, with 7 bases matching TRBD2. V lost 7 bases and J lost 3; bases outside the gene matches: 4. CDR3 length equals 13 residues. The chain's CDR3 is CASTNSGTDTQYF. CDR3 bases: TGTGCCAGCACCAATAGCGGGACAGATACGCAGTATTTT.

This chain uses TRBV18 with TRBJ2-5; 8 bases align to TRBD2. Germline trimming cut 0 bases from V and 5 bases from J; bases unmatched to any gene: 11. The CDR3 runs to 17 residues. Germline V gives CDR1 KGHSH, CDR2 LQKENI. CDR3 nucleotide sequence: TGTGCCAGCTCACCACCGAAGGCTAGCGGGTGGAGGGAGACCCAGTACTTC. Its protein product is CASSPPKASGWRETQYF.

The chain has TRBV5-5 and TRBJ2-1, with D perhaps given as TRBD1 or TRBD2 (5 bases each). V was trimmed by 1 base and J by 9 bases, leaving 11 bases between them. The CDR3 covers 13 residues. Germline V gene data show CDR1 as SGHKS and CDR2 as YYEKEE (reference sequence). The CDR3 DNA reads as TGTGCCAGCAGCTTGCCCGGGACGGGTGAGCAGTTCTTC. Residues: CASSLPGTGEQFF.

The chain combines TRBV7-2 with TRBJ2-1, with a possible D match to TRBD1 (5 bases). Germline-derived CDR1 and CDR2 are SGHTA and FQGNSA. This CDR3 is 15 amino acids long. The V end was cut by 1 base, the J end by 5 bases, with 12 bases between. As DNA, the CDR3 is TGTGCCAGCAGCTTAGGCAGGGTGGGTGACAATGAGCAGTTCTTC. Encoded protein: CASSLGRVGDNEQFF.